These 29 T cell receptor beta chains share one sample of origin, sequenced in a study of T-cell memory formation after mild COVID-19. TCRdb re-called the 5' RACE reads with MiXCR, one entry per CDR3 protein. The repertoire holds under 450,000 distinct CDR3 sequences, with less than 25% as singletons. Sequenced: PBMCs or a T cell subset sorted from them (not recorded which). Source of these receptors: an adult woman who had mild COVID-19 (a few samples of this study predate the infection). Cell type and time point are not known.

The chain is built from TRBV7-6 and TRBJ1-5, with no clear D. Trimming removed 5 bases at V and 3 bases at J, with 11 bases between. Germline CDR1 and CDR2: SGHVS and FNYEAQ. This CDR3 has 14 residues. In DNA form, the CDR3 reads TGTGCCAGCAGCCCGCCTGGGTACAATCAGCCCCAGCATTTT. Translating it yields CASSPPGYNQPQHF.

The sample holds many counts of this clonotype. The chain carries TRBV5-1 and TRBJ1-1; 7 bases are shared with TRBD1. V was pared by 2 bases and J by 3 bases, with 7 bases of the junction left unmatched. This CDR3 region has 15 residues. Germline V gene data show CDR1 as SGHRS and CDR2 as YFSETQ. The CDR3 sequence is CASSFYRGLYTEAFF. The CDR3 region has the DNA TGCGCCAGCAGCTTCTACAGGGGCCTTTACACTGAAGCTTTCTTT.

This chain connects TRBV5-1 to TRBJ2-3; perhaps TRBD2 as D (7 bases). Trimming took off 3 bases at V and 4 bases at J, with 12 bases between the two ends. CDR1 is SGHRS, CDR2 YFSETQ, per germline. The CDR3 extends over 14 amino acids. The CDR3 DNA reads TGCGCCAGCAGCTCAAGGGGGGGTGCAGATACGCAGTATTTT. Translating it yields CASSSRGGADTQYF.

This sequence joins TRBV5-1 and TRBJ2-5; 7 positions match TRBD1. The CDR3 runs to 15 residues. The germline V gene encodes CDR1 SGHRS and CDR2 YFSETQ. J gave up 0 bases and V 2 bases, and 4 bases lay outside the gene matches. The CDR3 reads CASSFGTAYQETQYF. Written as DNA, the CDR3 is TGCGCCAGCAGCTTCGGGACAGCATACCAAGAGACCCAGTACTTC.

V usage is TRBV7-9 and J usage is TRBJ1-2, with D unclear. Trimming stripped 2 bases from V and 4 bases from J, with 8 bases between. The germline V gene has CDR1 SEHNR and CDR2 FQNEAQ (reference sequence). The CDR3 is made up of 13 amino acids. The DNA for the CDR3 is TGTGCCAGCAGCTTACAGCGGACCTATGGCTACACCTTC. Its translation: CASSLQRTYGYTF.

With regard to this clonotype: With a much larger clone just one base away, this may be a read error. Written as DNA, the CDR3 is TGTGCCAGCAGCTTAGTGACAGGGAACTATGGCTACACCTTC. It is translated as CASSLVTGNYGYTF. The chain joins TRBV7-2 to TRBJ1-2, with TRBD1 matching over 7 bases. CDR1 and CDR2 (germline): SGHTA, FQGNSA. J gave up 2 bases and V 1 base, and 1 base lay outside the gene matches. The CDR3 has 14 residues.

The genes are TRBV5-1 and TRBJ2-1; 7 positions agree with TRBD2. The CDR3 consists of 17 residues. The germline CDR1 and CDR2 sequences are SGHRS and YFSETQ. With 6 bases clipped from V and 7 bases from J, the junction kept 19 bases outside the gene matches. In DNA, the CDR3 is TGCGCCAGCACACTTGTAGGAGGGAGGGCTCGATCGAATGAGCAGTTCTTC. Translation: CASTLVGGRARSNEQFF.

CDR3 sequence (DNA): TGTGCCAGCCGTGGCAGTCTAGCCAAAAACATTCAGTACTTC. It codes for CASRGSLAKNIQYF. The genes are TRBV12-3 or TRBV12-4 and TRBJ2-4; D is undetermined. The length of the CDR3 is 14 residues. V was pared by 8 bases and J by 0 bases, with 11 bases between.

CDR3 protein: CASSSVSWRETQYF. Here the CDR3 DNA reads TGCGCCAGCAGCTCCGTTTCCTGGCGGGAGACCCAGTACTTC. V and J are TRBV5-1 and TRBJ2-5, with D hard to call. Germline assignment: CDR1 SGHRS and CDR2 YFSETQ. This CDR3 contains 14 residues. The germline V and J ends were trimmed by 3 bases and 5 bases, with 14 bases remaining between them.

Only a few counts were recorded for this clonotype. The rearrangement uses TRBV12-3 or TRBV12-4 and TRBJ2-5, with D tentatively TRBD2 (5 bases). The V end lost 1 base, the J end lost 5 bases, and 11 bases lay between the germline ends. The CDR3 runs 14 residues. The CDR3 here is CASSLEARRETQYF. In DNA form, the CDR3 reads TGTGCCAGCAGTTTAGAGGCCCGGAGGGAGACCCAGTACTTC.

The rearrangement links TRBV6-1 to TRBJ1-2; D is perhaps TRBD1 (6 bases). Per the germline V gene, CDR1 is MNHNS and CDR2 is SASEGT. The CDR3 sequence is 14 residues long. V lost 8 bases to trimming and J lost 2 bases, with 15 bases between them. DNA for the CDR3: TGTGCCAGCCATACAGGGTTCATCAACTATGGCTACACCTTC. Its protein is CASHTGFINYGYTF.

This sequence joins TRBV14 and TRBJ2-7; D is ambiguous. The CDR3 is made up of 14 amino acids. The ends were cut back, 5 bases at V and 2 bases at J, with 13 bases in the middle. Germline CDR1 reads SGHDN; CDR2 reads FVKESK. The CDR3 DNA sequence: TGTGCCAGCAGCTCCTGGGGTGACGCCTACGAGCAGTACTTC. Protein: CASSSWGDAYEQYF.

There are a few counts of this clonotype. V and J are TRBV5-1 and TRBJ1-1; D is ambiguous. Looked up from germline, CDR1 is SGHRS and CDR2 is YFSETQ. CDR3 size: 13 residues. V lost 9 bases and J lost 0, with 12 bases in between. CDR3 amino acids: CATSDGVNTEAFF. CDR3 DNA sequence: TGCGCCACCTCGGACGGAGTGAACACTGAAGCTTTCTTT.

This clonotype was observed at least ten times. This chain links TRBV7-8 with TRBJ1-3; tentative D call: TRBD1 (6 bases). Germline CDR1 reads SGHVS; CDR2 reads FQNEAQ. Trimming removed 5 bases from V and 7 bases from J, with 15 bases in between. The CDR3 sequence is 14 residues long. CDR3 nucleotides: TGTGCCAGCAGCGAGCAGGGGCTGGGGAACACCATATATTTT. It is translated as CASSEQGLGNTIYF.

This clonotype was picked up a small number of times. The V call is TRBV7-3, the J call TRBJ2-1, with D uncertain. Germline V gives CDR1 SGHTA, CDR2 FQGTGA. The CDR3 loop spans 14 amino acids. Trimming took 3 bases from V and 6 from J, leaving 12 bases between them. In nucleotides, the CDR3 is TGTGCCAGCAGCTTGTACGGGTCAGGCAATGAGCAGTTCTTC. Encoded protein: CASSLYGSGNEQFF.

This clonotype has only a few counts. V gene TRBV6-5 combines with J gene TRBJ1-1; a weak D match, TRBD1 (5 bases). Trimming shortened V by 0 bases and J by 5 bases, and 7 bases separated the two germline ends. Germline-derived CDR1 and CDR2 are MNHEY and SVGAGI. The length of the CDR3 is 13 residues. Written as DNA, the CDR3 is TGTGCCAGCAGTTACTCAGAGGGGACTGAAGCTTTCTTT. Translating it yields CASSYSEGTEAFF.

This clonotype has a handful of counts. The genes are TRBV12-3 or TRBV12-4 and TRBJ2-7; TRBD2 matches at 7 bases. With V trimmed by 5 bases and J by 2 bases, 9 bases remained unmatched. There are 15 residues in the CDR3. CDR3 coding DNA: TGTGCCAGCAGTAGACCATCTAGCGGTCCCTACGAGCAGTACTTC. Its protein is CASSRPSSGPYEQYF.

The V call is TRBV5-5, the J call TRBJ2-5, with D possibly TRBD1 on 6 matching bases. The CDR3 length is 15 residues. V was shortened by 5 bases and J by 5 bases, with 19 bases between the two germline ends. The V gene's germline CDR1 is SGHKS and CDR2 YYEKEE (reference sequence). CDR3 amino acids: CASRTTGHRSETQYF. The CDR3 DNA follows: TGTGCCAGCAGGACAACGGGACACCGGTCGGAGACCCAGTACTTC.

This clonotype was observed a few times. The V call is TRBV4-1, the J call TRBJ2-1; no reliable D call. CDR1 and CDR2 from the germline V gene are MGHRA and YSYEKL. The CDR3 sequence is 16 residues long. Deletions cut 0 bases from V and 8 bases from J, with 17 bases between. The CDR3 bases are TGCGCCAGCAGCCAAGATTTAGGAGCCGCCCACGATGAGCAGTTCTTC. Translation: CASSQDLGAAHDEQFF.

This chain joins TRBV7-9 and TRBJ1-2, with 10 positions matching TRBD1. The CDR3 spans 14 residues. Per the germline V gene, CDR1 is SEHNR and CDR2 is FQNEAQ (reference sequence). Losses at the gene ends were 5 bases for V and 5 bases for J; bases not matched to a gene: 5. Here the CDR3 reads CASSMDRGLYGYTF. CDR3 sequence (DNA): TGTGCCAGCAGCATGGACAGGGGGTTGTATGGCTACACCTTC. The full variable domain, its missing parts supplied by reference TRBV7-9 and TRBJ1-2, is DTGVSQNPRHKITKRGQNVTFRCDPISEHNRLYWYRQTLGQGPEFLTYFQNEAQLEKSRLLSDRFSAERPKGSFSTLEIQRTEQGDSAMYLCASSMDRGLYGYTFGSGTRLTVV.

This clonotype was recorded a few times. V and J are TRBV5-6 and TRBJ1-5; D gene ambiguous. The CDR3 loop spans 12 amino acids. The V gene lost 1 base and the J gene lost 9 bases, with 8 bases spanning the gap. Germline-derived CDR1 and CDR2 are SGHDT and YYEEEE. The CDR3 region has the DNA TGTGCCAGCAGCTTGCTGGGCGGGCCCCAGCATTTT. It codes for CASSLLGGPQHF.

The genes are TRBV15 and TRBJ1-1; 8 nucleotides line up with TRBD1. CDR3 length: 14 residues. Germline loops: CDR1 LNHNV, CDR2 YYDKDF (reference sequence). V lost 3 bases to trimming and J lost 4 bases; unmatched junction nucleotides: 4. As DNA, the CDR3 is TGTGCCACCAGCAGGAACAGGGGGGGCACTGAAGCTTTCTTT. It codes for CATSRNRGGTEAFF.

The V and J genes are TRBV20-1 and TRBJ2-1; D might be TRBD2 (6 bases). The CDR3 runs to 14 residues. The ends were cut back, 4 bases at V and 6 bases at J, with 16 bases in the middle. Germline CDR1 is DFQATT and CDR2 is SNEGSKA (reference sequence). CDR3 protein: CSATTSPLSNEQFF. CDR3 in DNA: TGCAGTGCTACTACTAGCCCGCTATCCAATGAGCAGTTCTTC.

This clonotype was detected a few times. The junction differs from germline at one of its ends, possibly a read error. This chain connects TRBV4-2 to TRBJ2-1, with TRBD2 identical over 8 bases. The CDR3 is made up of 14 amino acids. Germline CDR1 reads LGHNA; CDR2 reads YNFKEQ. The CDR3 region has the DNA TGTGCCAGCAGCCAAGAGAGCGCCCAGCGGGGGTTTCTCTTC. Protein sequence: CASSQESAQRGFLF.

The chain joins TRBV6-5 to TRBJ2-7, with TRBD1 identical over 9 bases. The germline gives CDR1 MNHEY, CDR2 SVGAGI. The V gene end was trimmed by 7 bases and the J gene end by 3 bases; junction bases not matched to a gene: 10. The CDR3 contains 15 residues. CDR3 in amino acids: CASIPTGTGFYEQYF. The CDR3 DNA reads TGTGCCAGCATCCCTACCGGGACAGGGTTCTACGAGCAGTACTTC.

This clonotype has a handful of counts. The CDR3, as DNA: TGTGCCAGCAGTTATGGGCGGGGGTCCTACGAGCAGTACTTC. Its protein is CASSYGRGSYEQYF. The chain couples TRBV6-6 to TRBJ2-7, with TRBD2 matching over 7 bases. Germline lookup yields CDR1 MNHNY and CDR2 SVGAGI (reference sequence). The J segment lost 1 base and the V segment lost 3 bases, leaving 3 bases of the junction unmatched. CDR3 length: 14 residues.

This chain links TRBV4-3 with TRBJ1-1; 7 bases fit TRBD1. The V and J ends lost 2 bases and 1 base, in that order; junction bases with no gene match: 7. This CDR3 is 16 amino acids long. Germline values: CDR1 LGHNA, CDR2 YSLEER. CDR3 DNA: TGCGCCAGCAGCCAACCCGGGACAGCTGGGAACACTGAAGCTTTCTTT. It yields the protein CASSQPGTAGNTEAFF.

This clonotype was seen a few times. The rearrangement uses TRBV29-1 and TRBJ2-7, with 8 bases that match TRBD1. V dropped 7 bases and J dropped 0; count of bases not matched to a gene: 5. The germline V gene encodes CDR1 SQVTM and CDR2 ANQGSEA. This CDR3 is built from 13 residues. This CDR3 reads CSEEQGGSYEQYF. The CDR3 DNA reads TGCAGCGAAGAACAGGGGGGCTCCTACGAGCAGTACTTC.

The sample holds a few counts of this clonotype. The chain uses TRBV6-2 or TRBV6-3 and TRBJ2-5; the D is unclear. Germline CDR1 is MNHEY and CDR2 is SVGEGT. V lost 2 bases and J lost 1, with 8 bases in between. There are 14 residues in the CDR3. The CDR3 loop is CASSYVGFQETQYF. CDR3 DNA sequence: TGTGCCAGCAGTTACGTGGGATTCCAAGAGACCCAGTACTTC.